This record covers a single TCR beta chain. Its antigen is not known. This sample stems from a study of identical twins. The study, taken as a whole, reports: There was an excess of low generation probability in the out-of-frame alpha sequences that twins shared.

TCRdb itself ran the 5' RACE reads through MiXCR, one entry per CDR3 protein. The sample yields approximately 260,000 distinct CDR3 sequences, more than 13% seen once. Healthy Caucasian donors formed the entire cohort. The CDR3 length is 12 residues. Trimming pared 1 base from V and 4 bases from J, leaving 8 bases between. The germline V gene has CDR1 DFQATT and CDR2 SNEGSKA (reference sequence). This rearrangement joins TRBV20-1 to TRBJ2-7; D call uncertain. The sequenced material came from memory (CD45RO+) T cells sorted from blood. The TCR comes from a woman aged 18-29 years in good health. The CDR3 region has the DNA TGCAGTGCTAGAGTGCTAGAGTACGAGCAGTACTTC. Its protein is CSARVLEYEQYF.